This T cell receptor beta chain came from a study of T-cell reconstitution after alpha-beta-depleted transplantation in children. Study observations and caveats: It was newly produced T cells that mostly accounted for T-cell counts and diversity one year after transplant.

TCRbeta library preparation incorporated unique molecular identifiers. TCRdb ran MiXCR on the PCR reads and lists one entry per CDR3 protein. Of 300,000 to 400,000 distinct CDR3 sequences in the sample, roughly 16% are singletons; the top ten hold around 38%. For this clonotype: The target antigen is unknown.

Per the germline V gene, CDR1 is SGHRS and CDR2 is YFSETQ. With 5 bases clipped from V and 3 bases from J, the junction kept 3 bases outside the gene matches. The CDR3 totals 13 residues. The sequence was collected from a male patient between 2 and 9 years old who had a stem cell transplant for acute lymphoblastic leukemia, so the T cells may come from the graft donor. The starting material was PBMCs, mostly from graft donor cells, obtained 360 days after TCRalphabeta/CD19-depleted stem cell transplant. The chain joins TRBV5-1 to TRBJ2-7; TRBD1 matches 9 bases. The chain's CDR3 is CASRDRGFYEQYF. CDR3 sequence (DNA): TGCGCCAGCAGGGACAGGGGATTCTACGAGCAGTACTTC. Filled out from reference TRBV5-1 and TRBJ2-7, the complete variable domain reads KAGVTQTPRYLIKTRGQQVTLSCSPISGHRSVSWYQQTPGQGLQFLFEYFSETQRNKGNFPGRFSGRQFSNSRSEMNVSTLELGDSALYLCASRDRGFYEQYFGPGTRLTVT.